The rows below give T cell receptor beta chains drawn from one sample of a study of human T cells and chemical hapten exposure. MiXCR, run by TCRdb on the RACE reads, gives a single entry per CDR3 protein. The profile shows approximately 400,000 distinct CDR3 sequences, nearly 5% of them singletons. This specimen was whole blood, taken in connection with sensitization to the hapten diphenylcyclopropenone (DPC). The source of these receptors is a woman aged 45-65 years with alopecia areata. Some clones in this sample may be carry-over from other donors' samples. The CDR3 runs from the conserved cysteine through the conserved F or W. The order of the fields is D gene, J gene, clone size, V gene, CDR3 DNA, CDR3 protein. The D gene is left open where the match is weak. Only part of the rows carry a size: once, few, many, or a class if the clone is expanded.

>-|TRBJ2-1|many|TRBV29-1
TGCAGCGTTTCTGACGGATACAATGAGCAGTTCTTC
CSVSDGYNEQFF
>-|TRBJ2-7|many|TRBV6-2/TRBV6-3
TGTGCCAGCACCGACGGGGGCATCACGGACGAGCAGTACTTC
CASTDGGITDEQYF
>TRBD1|TRBJ1-5|-|TRBV4-2
TGTGCCAGCAGCCCCGGACAGGGGGCGGTTCAGCCCCAGCATTTT
CASSPGQGAVQPQHF
>-|TRBJ1-5|many|TRBV5-6
TGTGCCAGCAGCTTGGAGGGAGGTCCGAGCAATCAGCCCCAGCATTTT
CASSLEGGPSNQPQHF
>-|TRBJ2-3|few|TRBV11-2
TGTGCCAGCAGCTTAGTAACATCCCGGGATACGCAGTATTTT
CASSLVTSRDTQYF
>-|TRBJ2-3|few|TRBV6-6
TGTGCCAGCAGTTACTTCGCGGGGACCACAGATACGCAGTATTTT
CASSYFAGTTDTQYF
>-|TRBJ2-3|many|TRBV12-3/TRBV12-4
TGTGCCAGCAGCTCACGGGCGGGACAAGGTGATACGCAGTATTTT
CASSSRAGQGDTQYF
>-|TRBJ1-4|many|TRBV12-3/TRBV12-4
TGTGCCAGCTGCGATCGGACGGATGAAAAACTGTTTTTT
CASCDRTDEKLFF
>TRBD2|TRBJ2-1|many|TRBV14
TGTGCCAGCAGCCAATACGCGGGGGGGCGGAATGAGCAGTTCTTC
CASSQYAGGRNEQFF
>-|TRBJ2-1|-|TRBV20-1
TGCAGTGCTAGCAGCGAGACTCCTAGTAATGAGCAGTTCTTC
CSASSETPSNEQFF
>-|TRBJ2-1|many|TRBV10-3
TGTGCCATCAGTTACCGGGACGGGGACAATGAGCAGTTCTTC
CAISYRDGDNEQFF
>-|TRBJ1-5|-|TRBV6-1
TGTGCCAGCAGTGATCTCGATCAGCCCCAGCATTTT
CASSDLDQPQHF
>-|TRBJ2-5|many|TRBV6-5
TGTGCCAGCAGTTACAGTGGCAACCAAGAGACCCAGTACTTC
CASSYSGNQETQYF
>TRBD1|TRBJ1-2|many|TRBV7-6
TGTGCCAGCAGCTTAGCCTCGGGACAGCCTAACTATGGCTACACCTTC
CASSLASGQPNYGYTF
>-|TRBJ1-4|many|TRBV5-1
TGCGCCAGCAGCCAGGGACGGGATAATGAAAAACTGTTTTTT
CASSQGRDNEKLFF
>-|TRBJ2-2|few|TRBV28
TGTGCCAGCAGCACCCCCGCGGCAGGACCAAACACCGGGGAGCTGTTTTTT
CASSTPAAGPNTGELFF
>-|TRBJ1-3|many|TRBV12-3/TRBV12-4
TGTGCCAGCAGTTTAGGGTTGACTTCGGGATGGAATTTT
CASSLGLTSGWNF
>-|TRBJ1-2|once|TRBV4-2
TGTGCCAGCAGCCAAGGGTACAGGGATAGTAATATTGATGGCAACACCTTC
CASSQGYRDSNIDGNTF
>-|TRBJ2-3|-|TRBV7-8
TGTGCCAGCAGCTTAGAGGTGGGAGATACGCAGTATTTT
CASSLEVGDTQYF
>-|TRBJ2-5|many|TRBV29-1
TGCAGCGCTGCCTCAGGGGCACAAGAGACCCAGTACTTC
CSAASGAQETQYF
>-|TRBJ1-6|many|TRBV15
TGTGCCACCAGCAGAGAAAGAAGGGGATATTCACCCCTCCACTTT
CATSRERRGYSPLHF
>-|TRBJ2-7|many|TRBV7-6
TGTGCCAGCAGTTCACTTACCCCCCACGAGCAGTACTTC
CASSSLTPHEQYF
>TRBD2|TRBJ2-7|few|TRBV10-3
TGTGCCATCAGTGATCAGAGCCGGGGGAGGGCTAATAACGAGCAGTACTTC
CAISDQSRGRANNEQYF
>TRBD1|TRBJ2-2|many|TRBV24-1
TGTGCCACCAGTGCGAGGGGGCCCACCGGGGAGCTGTTTTTT
CATSARGPTGELFF
>-|TRBJ1-2|few|TRBV12-3/TRBV12-4
TGTGCCAGCAGGCCAGGGCCGGGGGGCTACACCTTC
CASRPGPGGYTF